One and the same sample provided the 29 T cell receptor beta chains below, sequenced in a study of response to subunit inactivated influenza vaccine. TCRdb reprocessed the RT-PCR reads with MiXCR, giving one entry per CDR3 protein. Here the sample spans hundreds of thousands of distinct CDR3 sequences, approximately 17% being singletons. The source material was PBMCs from blood, sampled 4 to 6 days after vaccination. These receptors came from a man aged 50 to 59 who received an inactivated influenza vaccine.

This chain uses TRBV24-1 with TRBJ2-3; tentatively, D is TRBD1 (5 bases). There are 15 residues in the CDR3. The V gene lost 7 bases and the J gene lost 2 bases, with 15 bases spanning the gap. Germline loops: CDR1 KGHDR, CDR2 SFDVKD. The CDR3 sequence is CATRETGQITDTQYF. CDR3 DNA: TGTGCCACCAGAGAAACCGGACAAATCACAGATACGCAGTATTTT.

The gene calls are TRBV5-1 and TRBJ1-3; 7 nucleotides align to TRBD1. Germline CDR1 and CDR2: SGHRS and YFSETQ. This CDR3 is 12 amino acids long. Trimming took 4 bases from V and 8 from J; bases not matched to a gene: 3. CDR3 bases: TGCGCCAGCAGCCCAGGGGGGGACACCATATATTTT. This codes for CASSPGGDTIYF. Together with reference TRBV5-1 and TRBJ1-3, the CDR3 gives the full variable domain: KAGVTQTPRYLIKTRGQQVTLSCSPISGHRSVSWYQQTPGQGLQFLFEYFSETQRNKGNFPGRFSGRQFSNSRSEMNVSTLELGDSALYLCASSPGGDTIYFGEGSWLTVV.

This clonotype was found many times. The J gene is TRBJ2-3, the V gene TRBV7-2; 9 bases map to TRBD2. After removal of 5 bases from V and 0 bases from J, the junction contained 6 bases not matched to a gene. Looked up from germline, CDR1 is SGHTA and CDR2 is FQGNSA. The CDR3 contains 16 residues. CDR3 sequence (DNA): TGTGCCAGCAGCCCCCAGAGCGGGAGGAGCACAGATACGCAGTATTTT. It is translated as CASSPQSGRSTDTQYF. The whole variable domain, filled in from reference TRBV7-2 and TRBJ2-3, reads GAGVSQSPSNKVTEKGKDVELRCDPISGHTALYWYRQSLGQGLEFLIYFQGNSAPDKSGLPSDRFSAERTGGSVSTLTIQRTQQEDSAVYLCASSPQSGRSTDTQYFGPGTRLTVL.

V gene TRBV7-2 combines with J gene TRBJ1-2; 8 nucleotides align to TRBD1. The CDR3 contains 14 residues. The J segment lost 5 bases and the V segment lost 2 bases, leaving 4 bases of the junction unmatched. Per the germline V gene, CDR1 is SGHTA and CDR2 is FQGNSA. CDR3 nucleotides: TGTGCCAGCAGCTTACAGGGGGCGCGGTATGGCTACACCTTC. Translation gives CASSLQGARYGYTF.

This clonotype has a handful of counts. The chain couples TRBV6-1 to TRBJ1-6; D remains unclear. Germline V gene sequence: CDR1 MNHNS, CDR2 SASEGT. This CDR3 has 14 residues. Trimming stripped 8 bases from V and 9 bases from J, with 17 bases between. CDR3 in amino acids: CASRASQSGSPLHF. The CDR3 DNA reads as TGTGCCAGCCGGGCATCCCAATCAGGTTCACCCCTCCACTTT.

This clonotype came up a few times. CDR3 region: CATGILLNEQFF. The CDR3 DNA follows: TGTGCCACCGGCATTCTCCTCAATGAGCAGTTCTTC. The chain links TRBV2 to TRBJ2-1, with D unresolved. Deletions cut 10 bases from V and 6 bases from J, with 13 bases between. This CDR3 comprises 12 residues. From germline, CDR1 is SNHLY and CDR2 FYNNEI.

The chain combines TRBV6-4 with TRBJ2-3, with 9 bases identical to TRBD2. The CDR3 runs 13 residues. V gave up 9 bases and J gave up 6 bases; unmatched junction bases: 7. Germline V gives CDR1 MRHNA, CDR2 SNTAGT. The CDR3: CARVAGDQDTQYF. The CDR3 DNA sequence: TGTGCCAGAGTAGCGGGAGATCAGGATACGCAGTATTTT.

This chain uses TRBV13 with TRBJ2-5; no clear D. The CDR3 has 13 amino acids. The germline CDR1 and CDR2 sequences are PRHDT and FYEKMQ (reference sequence). V was clipped by 6 bases and J by 0 bases, with 8 bases between them. In DNA form, the CDR3 reads TGTGCCAGCAGTACACTGAACCAAGAGACCCAGTACTTC. Encoded protein: CASSTLNQETQYF.

This clonotype was seen just once. This sequence joins TRBV12-3 or TRBV12-4 and TRBJ1-5; weak D call: TRBD1 (6 bases). Trimming left V 5 bases short and J 4 bases short, with 15 bases between. The CDR3 spans 15 residues. This CDR3 is CASSRDNLLNQPQHF. The CDR3 DNA reads TGTGCCAGCAGTCGGGACAACCTGCTAAATCAGCCCCAGCATTTT.

In its sample, this clonotype was seen many times. The chain couples TRBV12-3 or TRBV12-4 to TRBJ2-3; D is undetermined. CDR3 size: 16 residues. Trimming took off 1 base at V and 1 base at J, with 12 bases between the two ends. CDR3 residues: CASSLEGQSRTDTQYF. CDR3 bases: TGTGCCAGCAGTTTAGAGGGCCAGTCCCGCACAGATACGCAGTATTTT.

This chain connects TRBV28 to TRBJ2-1; TRBD2 matches at 12 bases. This CDR3 contains 19 residues. Germline CDR1 reads MDHEN; CDR2 reads SYDVKM. The V and J ends lost 6 bases and 1 base, in that order; junction bases with no gene match: 13. In nucleotides, the CDR3 is TGTGCCAGCAGACGACTAGCGGGGGAGAGTTTATGGTCCTACAATGAGCAGTTCTTC. It codes for CASRRLAGESLWSYNEQFF.

The table lists this clonotype with a few counts. The V and J genes are TRBV12-3 or TRBV12-4 and TRBJ2-1; TRBD2 aligns across 11 bases. The CDR3 extends over 12 amino acids. The CDR3 nucleotides are TGTTCTGTAGCGGGAGGGCCCCAGGGGCAGTTCTTC. It yields the protein CSVAGGPQGQFF.

This clonotype came up many times. The chain is built from TRBV12-3 or TRBV12-4 and TRBJ2-5; D uncertain. CDR3 length equals 11 residues. Trimming took 5 bases from V and 5 from J, leaving 6 bases between them. This CDR3 reads CASSVRETQYF. In DNA form, the CDR3 reads TGTGCCAGCAGTGTCAGGGAGACCCAGTACTTC.

V and J are TRBV24-1 and TRBJ2-3, with D unresolved. V lost 5 bases, J lost 2 bases, and 10 bases lay in between. The germline V gene has CDR1 KGHDR and CDR2 SFDVKD. The length of the CDR3 is 14 residues. This chain's CDR3 is CATSGPRSTDTQYF. The CDR3 DNA reads TGTGCCACCAGTGGACCCCGTTCCACAGATACGCAGTATTTT.

The V gene is TRBV30, the J gene TRBJ2-7; D perhaps matches TRBD2 (5 bases). The CDR3 sequence is 12 residues long. V dropped 2 bases and J dropped 4 bases, with 9 bases sitting between them. Germline V gene lookup returns CDR1 GTSNPN and CDR2 SVGIG (reference sequence). The CDR3: CAWSTTGYEQYF. DNA for the CDR3: TGTGCCTGGAGTACCACGGGGTACGAGCAGTACTTC.

The table lists this clonotype with a few counts. CDR3 region: CASSQGSGSTNYGYTF. The CDR3 coding sequence is TGCGCCAGCAGCCAAGGTTCGGGCTCAACGAACTATGGCTACACCTTC. The chain recombines TRBV4-3 with TRBJ1-2; D ambiguous. Deletions cut 1 base from V and 2 bases from J, with 14 bases between. Germline CDR1 and CDR2: LGHNA and YSLEER. The CDR3 covers 16 residues.

The chain recombines TRBV10-3 with TRBJ2-7; 7 positions match TRBD1. There are 16 residues in the CDR3. With V trimmed by 4 bases and J by 0 bases, 9 bases remained unmatched. CDR1 ENHRY and CDR2 SYGVKD come from the germline V gene. CDR3 region: CAISGIRTGDSYEQYF. The CDR3, as DNA: TGTGCCATCAGTGGAATACGGACAGGAGACTCCTACGAGCAGTACTTC.

With regard to this clonotype: A much bigger clone sits one base away, suggesting this may be a read error. V and J are TRBV7-2 and TRBJ1-1, with D unresolved. This CDR3 has 15 amino acids. Germline loops: CDR1 SGHTA, CDR2 FQGNSA. The CDR3 sequence is CVSSSATGIKGEAFF. CDR3 nucleotide sequence: TGTGTCAGCAGTAGCGCCACGGGGATCAAGGGTGAAGCTTTCTTT.

In this sample, this clonotype turned up many times. This chain joins TRBV27 and TRBJ1-6, with D unclear. The germline V gene encodes CDR1 MNHEY and CDR2 SMNVEV (reference sequence). The CDR3 contains 13 residues. Trimming took 5 bases from V and 5 from J, leaving 7 bases between them. The CDR3 sequence is CASSTNHNSPLHF. The CDR3 nucleotides are TGTGCCAGCAGTACCAACCATAATTCACCCCTCCACTTT.

This rearrangement joins TRBV5-1 to TRBJ1-3; 9 bases align to TRBD1. The germline CDR1 and CDR2 sequences are SGHRS and YFSETQ. After removal of 4 bases from V and 7 bases from J, the junction contained 6 bases not matched to a gene. The CDR3 contains 14 residues. This CDR3 reads CASSATGGPNTIYF. The CDR3 coding sequence is TGCGCCAGCAGCGCAACAGGGGGCCCGAACACCATATATTTT.

This clonotype was observed a handful of times. The chain is built from TRBV10-3 and TRBJ2-7, with a weak D call TRBD2 (5 bases). Germline CDR1 is ENHRY and CDR2 is SYGVKD. Trimming pared 3 bases from V and 6 bases from J, leaving 12 bases between. This CDR3 is 13 amino acids long. The CDR3 coding sequence is TGTGCCATCAGTGAAGGGCTAGCTCGCGAGCAGTACTTC. The encoded protein is CAISEGLAREQYF.

The chain uses TRBV29-1 and TRBJ2-7; TRBD2 matches at 10 bases. Trimming at V came to 4 bases and at J to 3 bases, leaving 6 bases not matched to a gene. The V gene's germline CDR1 is SQVTM and CDR2 ANQGSEA. The CDR3 has 14 residues. The CDR3, as DNA: TGCAGCGTTGGGCCTAGCGGGAGAGACTACGAGCAGTACTTC. Its protein product is CSVGPSGRDYEQYF.

This clonotype has only a few counts. The chain uses TRBV12-3 or TRBV12-4 and TRBJ2-1, with a tentative D call TRBD2 (5 bases). The CDR3 loop spans 16 amino acids. V gave up 3 bases and J gave up 3 bases, with 15 bases separating them. In DNA form, the CDR3 reads TGTGCCAGCAGTTTGGGAGCAGCGGAGAGCTACAATGAGCAGTTCTTC. Translation gives CASSLGAAESYNEQFF.

The chain uses TRBV3-1 and TRBJ1-2; D is uncertain. Trimming stripped 5 bases from V and 8 bases from J, with 12 bases between. Germline CDR1 reads LGHDT; CDR2 reads YNNKEL (reference sequence). This CDR3 comprises 12 residues. The CDR3 DNA is TGTGCCAGCAGCACCAAAACCTACGGCTACACCTTC. Translated, it gives CASSTKTYGYTF.

The chain carries TRBV15 and TRBJ2-2; D perhaps matches TRBD1 (6 bases). The CDR3 has 15 amino acids. Germline CDR1 reads LNHNV; CDR2 reads YYDKDF (reference sequence). V lost 2 bases and J lost 4, with 11 bases in between. The DNA for the CDR3 is TGTGCCACCAGCAGATTGGACAGATCCACCGGGGAGCTGTTTTTT. Protein: CATSRLDRSTGELFF.

This clonotype has more than one count but fewer than ten. This chain links TRBV5-1 with TRBJ1-2, with D uncertain. Germline loops: CDR1 SGHRS, CDR2 YFSETQ. V was shortened by 4 bases and J by 8 bases, with 12 bases between the two germline ends. The CDR3 sequence is 12 residues long. The DNA of the CDR3 is TGCGCCAGCAGCGCAGGAAAGAGCGGCTACACCTTC. Protein product: CASSAGKSGYTF.

V is TRBV6-1 and J is TRBJ1-5, with D uncertain. The CDR3 length is 14 residues. Trimming removed 6 bases at V and 3 bases at J, with 12 bases between. CDR1 is MNHNS, CDR2 SASEGT, per germline. CDR3 DNA sequence: TGTGCCAGCAGGTTGGACGGTACCAATCAGCCCCAGCATTTT. Translation gives CASRLDGTNQPQHF.

This clonotype has more than one count but fewer than ten. The V call is TRBV20-1, the J call TRBJ2-7, with 9 bases fitting TRBD1. CDR3 length equals 13 residues. Germline V lookup: CDR1 DFQATT, CDR2 SNEGSKA (reference sequence). With V trimmed by 6 bases and J by 4 bases, 7 bases remained unmatched. DNA for the CDR3: TGCAGTGCGCCCGGGACAGGGATATACGAGCAGTACTTC. This sequence encodes CSAPGTGIYEQYF.

This clonotype was observed many times. The CDR3 DNA reads as TGCGCCAGCAGCCAAGAAGGAATCCTGAGTGAGACCCAGTACTTC. This encodes CASSQEGILSETQYF. The gene calls are TRBV4-3 and TRBJ2-5; D is undetermined. The CDR3 covers 15 residues. V was cut by 0 bases and J by 5 bases, with 13 bases left in between. Germline V gene data show CDR1 as LGHNA and CDR2 as YSLEER.